The 16 T cell receptor beta chains given below trace back to one sample, sequenced in a study of shared clonotypes between healthy human individuals. Produced via immunoSEQ multiplex PCR; TCRdb's table is partial and in-frame only. Among around 510,000 clones listed, approximately 95% were seen once. The sample consisted of naive CD4+ T cells sorted from blood. This sample's subset: CD45RA+ positively selected. Receptors were obtained from a woman in her twenties or thirties in good health.

This chain links TRBV5-5 with TRBJ1-2; D remains ambiguous. The CDR3 totals 12 residues. V gave up 1 base and J gave up 7 bases, with 8 bases separating them. Germline CDR1 is SGHKS and CDR2 is YYEKEE (reference sequence). The CDR3 DNA reads TGTGCCAGCAGCTTGTATGCAGGTGGCTACACCTTC. Protein product: CASSLYAGGYTF.

The V gene is TRBV4-2, the J gene TRBJ1-2; the match to TRBD1 covers 7 bases. This CDR3 is built from 12 residues. The germline V gene has CDR1 LGHNA and CDR2 YNFKEQ. V was clipped by 4 bases and J by 5 bases; unmatched bases: 1. This CDR3 is CASSPTGYGYTF. In DNA, the CDR3 is TGTGCCAGCAGCCCGACAGGGTATGGCTACACCTTC.

The chain has TRBV6-5 and TRBJ2-5; 7 bases line up with TRBD1. This CDR3 has 15 residues. Per the germline V gene, CDR1 is MNHEY and CDR2 is SVGAGI. Trimming at V came to 5 bases and at J to 4 bases, leaving 10 bases not matched to a gene. The CDR3 nucleotides are TGTGCCAGCAGTCGACAGGGAGAGGCGGGAGAGACCCAGTACTTC. This gives the protein CASSRQGEAGETQYF.

The chain employs TRBV18 and TRBJ2-3; D remains ambiguous. CDR1 KGHSH and CDR2 LQKENI come from the germline V gene. The CDR3 spans 14 residues. Trimming removed 6 bases at V and 5 bases at J, with 15 bases between. The CDR3 loop reads CASSSKALRDTQYF. The CDR3 nucleotides are TGTGCCAGCTCCTCAAAAGCATTGAGAGATACGCAGTATTTT.

The chain combines TRBV6-4 with TRBJ2-7; TRBD1 matches 9 bases. The CDR3 has 15 residues. Germline V gene data show CDR1 as MRHNA and CDR2 as SNTAGT. V dropped 6 bases and J dropped 2; count of bases not matched to a gene: 8. CDR3 protein: CASRTDRGETYEQYF. In DNA, the CDR3 is TGTGCCAGCAGGACCGACAGGGGGGAGACCTACGAGCAGTACTTC.

The rearrangement joins TRBV19 to TRBJ1-5; TRBD1 is a possible D gene (5 bases). With 3 bases removed from V and 4 bases from J, the gap between germline ends came to 22 bases. The CDR3 runs to 18 residues. The germline V gene encodes CDR1 LNHDA and CDR2 SQIVND (reference sequence). CDR3 sequence: CASSMLRGRGRGNQPQHF. CDR3 bases: TGTGCCAGTAGTATGTTGAGGGGTAGGGGACGAGGAAATCAGCCCCAGCATTTT.

The chain employs TRBV10-3 and TRBJ2-7; D ambiguous. The V end was cut by 1 base, the J end by 7 bases, with 5 bases between. CDR3 length: 11 residues. Looked up from germline, CDR1 is ENHRY and CDR2 is SYGVKD. The CDR3 DNA sequence: TGTGCCATCAGTGAGTTGAGGGAGCAGTACTTC. It codes for CAISELREQYF.

The CDR3 nucleotides are TGTGCCAGCAGTGAGATAGACAGGACGATCCTTAGCGGGAGAATTTACGAGCAGTACTTC. Its protein is CASSEIDRTILSGRIYEQYF. This chain links TRBV6-4 with TRBJ2-7; 9 positions agree with TRBD2. The CDR3 extends over 20 amino acids. J was trimmed by 4 bases and V by 3 bases; bases with no gene match: 22. CDR1 and CDR2 from the germline V gene are MRHNA and SNTAGT.

The gene calls are TRBV2 and TRBJ2-7; the match to TRBD1 covers 7 bases. Germline V CDR1 and CDR2: SNHLY, FYNNEI. After removal of 4 bases from V and 3 bases from J, the junction contained 6 bases not matched to a gene. The CDR3 extends over 14 amino acids. The CDR3, as DNA: TGTGCCAGCAGTGGAGGACAGGTCAGCTACGAGCAGTACTTC. This codes for CASSGGQVSYEQYF.

This chain uses TRBV6-6 with TRBJ2-5; no reliable D call. Germline V gene sequence: CDR1 MNHNY, CDR2 SVGAGI (reference sequence). The ends were cut back, 1 base at V and 2 bases at J, with 5 bases in the middle. The CDR3 runs to 13 residues. As DNA, the CDR3 is TGTGCCAGCAGTTACTTTGCACAAGAGACCCAGTACTTC. Protein: CASSYFAQETQYF.

The J gene is TRBJ1-2, the V gene TRBV6-1; 8 bases fit TRBD1. Per germline, CDR1 MNHNS and CDR2 SASEGT. The CDR3 totals 14 residues. V trimming: 4 bases; J trimming: 4 bases; junction bases outside the gene matches: 5. The CDR3 DNA sequence: TGTGCCAGCAGTGGCTGGACAGGGATCTATGGCTACACCTTC. The encoded protein is CASSGWTGIYGYTF.

The chain combines TRBV4-2 with TRBJ2-3; 10 bases align to TRBD2. Germline CDR1 is LGHNA and CDR2 is YNFKEQ. Trimming cost V 4 bases and J 3 bases; bases outside gene matches: 7. CDR3 length: 16 residues. The CDR3 nucleotides are TGTGCCAGCAGCCGCGGGTCTAGCGGGAGAACAGATACGCAGTATTTT. This translates into CASSRGSSGRTDTQYF.

The J gene is TRBJ2-7, the V gene TRBV5-6; 11 bases line up with TRBD2. Germline V gene lookup returns CDR1 SGHDT and CDR2 YYEEEE. This CDR3 has 15 residues. The trim removed 4 bases at V and 3 bases at J, leaving 6 bases unmatched. The CDR3: CASSGSGRVFYEQYF. For the CDR3, the DNA is TGTGCCAGCAGCGGTAGCGGGAGGGTCTTCTACGAGCAGTACTTC.

This chain joins TRBV19 and TRBJ2-2; 7 nucleotides agree with TRBD2. From germline, CDR1 is LNHDA and CDR2 SQIVND (reference sequence). The CDR3 has 14 amino acids. V lost 7 bases to trimming and J lost 2 bases; unmatched junction nucleotides: 4. CDR3 region: CASTPSGNTGELFF. CDR3 sequence (DNA): TGTGCCAGTACCCCTAGCGGAAACACCGGGGAGCTGTTTTTT.

DNA of the CDR3: TGTGCCAGCTCACCAGGGTCGGTCGCGTCCTTCTACGAGCAGTACTTC. This sequence encodes CASSPGSVASFYEQYF. The chain recombines TRBV18 with TRBJ2-7; the D is unclear. Germline V lookup: CDR1 KGHSH, CDR2 LQKENI. The CDR3 totals 16 residues. V gave up 2 bases and J gave up 3 bases, with 17 bases separating them. The complete variable domain, with remaining parts taken from reference TRBV18 and TRBJ2-7, reads NAGVMQNPRHLVRRRGQEARLRCSPMKGHSHVYWYRQLPEEGLKFMVYLQKENIIDESGMPKERFSAEFPKEGPSILRIQQVVRGDSAAYFCASSPGSVASFYEQYFGPGTRLTVT.

The chain couples TRBV6-5 to TRBJ2-2, with D unclear. Trimming shortened V by 5 bases and J by 8 bases, and 12 bases separated the two germline ends. This CDR3 is 13 amino acids long. CDR1 is MNHEY, CDR2 SVGAGI, per germline. The CDR3 DNA is TGTGCCAGCAGTGTGGACGCAACGGGGGAGCTGTTTTTT. Translation gives CASSVDATGELFF.